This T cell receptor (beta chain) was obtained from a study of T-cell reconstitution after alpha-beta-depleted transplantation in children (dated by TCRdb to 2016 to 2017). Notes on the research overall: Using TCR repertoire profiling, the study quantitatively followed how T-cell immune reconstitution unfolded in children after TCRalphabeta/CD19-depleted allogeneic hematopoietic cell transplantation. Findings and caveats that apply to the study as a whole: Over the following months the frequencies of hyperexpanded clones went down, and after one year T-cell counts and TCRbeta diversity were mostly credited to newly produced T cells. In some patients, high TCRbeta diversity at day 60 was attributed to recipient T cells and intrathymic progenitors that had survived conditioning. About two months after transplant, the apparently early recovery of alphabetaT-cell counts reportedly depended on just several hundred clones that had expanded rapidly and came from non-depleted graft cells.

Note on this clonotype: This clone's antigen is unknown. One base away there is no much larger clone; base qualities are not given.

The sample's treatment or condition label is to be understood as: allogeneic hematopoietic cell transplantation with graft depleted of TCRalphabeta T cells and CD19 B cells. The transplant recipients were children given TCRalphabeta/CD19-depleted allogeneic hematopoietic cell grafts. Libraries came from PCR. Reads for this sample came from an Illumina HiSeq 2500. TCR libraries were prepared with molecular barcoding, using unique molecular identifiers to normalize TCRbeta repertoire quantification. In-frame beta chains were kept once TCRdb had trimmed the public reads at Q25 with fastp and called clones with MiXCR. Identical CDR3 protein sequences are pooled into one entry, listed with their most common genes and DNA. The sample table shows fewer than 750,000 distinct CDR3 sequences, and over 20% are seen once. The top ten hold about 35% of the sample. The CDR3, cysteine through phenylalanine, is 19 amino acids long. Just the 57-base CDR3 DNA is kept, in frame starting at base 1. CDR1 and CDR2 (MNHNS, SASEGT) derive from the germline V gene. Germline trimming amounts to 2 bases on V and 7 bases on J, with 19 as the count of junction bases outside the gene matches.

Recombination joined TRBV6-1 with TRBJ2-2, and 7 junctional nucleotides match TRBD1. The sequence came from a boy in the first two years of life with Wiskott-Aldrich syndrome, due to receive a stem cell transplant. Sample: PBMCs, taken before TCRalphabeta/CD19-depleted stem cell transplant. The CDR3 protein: CASSESLGFPGQEVGELFF. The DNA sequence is TGTGCCAGCAGTGAATCTTTAGGTTTCCCCGGACAGGAGGTCGGGGAGCTGTTTTTT.